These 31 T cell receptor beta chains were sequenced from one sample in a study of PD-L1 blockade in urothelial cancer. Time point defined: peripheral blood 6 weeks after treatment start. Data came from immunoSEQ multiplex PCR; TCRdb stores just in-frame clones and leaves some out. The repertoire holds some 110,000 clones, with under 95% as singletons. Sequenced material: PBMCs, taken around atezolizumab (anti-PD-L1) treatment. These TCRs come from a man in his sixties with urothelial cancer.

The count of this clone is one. The CDR3 DNA sequence: TGTGCCAGCAGCCAGGGACAGGGGGGTGAAAAACTGTTTTTT. This translates into CASSQGQGGEKLFF. The chain combines TRBV7-6 with TRBJ1-4; 11 nucleotides line up with TRBD1. The CDR3 is 14 amino acids. Germline V lookup: CDR1 SGHVS, CDR2 FNYEAQ. The junction had 3 bases not matched to a gene; V was cut back by 5 bases and J by 7 bases.

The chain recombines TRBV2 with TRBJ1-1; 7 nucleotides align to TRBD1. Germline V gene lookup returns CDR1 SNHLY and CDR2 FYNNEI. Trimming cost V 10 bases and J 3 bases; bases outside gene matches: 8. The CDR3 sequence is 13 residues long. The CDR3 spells CATLRQGHTEAFF. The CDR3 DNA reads TGTGCCACCTTAAGACAGGGACACACTGAAGCTTTCTTT.

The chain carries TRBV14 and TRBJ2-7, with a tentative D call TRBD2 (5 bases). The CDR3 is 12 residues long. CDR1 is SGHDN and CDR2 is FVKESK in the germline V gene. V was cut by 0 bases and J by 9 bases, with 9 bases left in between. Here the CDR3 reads CASSQDVEGQYF. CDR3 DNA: TGTGCCAGCAGCCAAGACGTTGAGGGGCAGTACTTC.

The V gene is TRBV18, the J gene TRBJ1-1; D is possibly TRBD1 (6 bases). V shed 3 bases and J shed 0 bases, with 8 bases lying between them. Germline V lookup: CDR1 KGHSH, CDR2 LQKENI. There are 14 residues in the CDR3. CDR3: CASSPGAVNTEAFF. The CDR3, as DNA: TGTGCCAGCTCACCGGGGGCTGTGAACACTGAAGCTTTCTTT. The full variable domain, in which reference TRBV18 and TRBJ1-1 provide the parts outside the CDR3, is NAGVMQNPRHLVRRRGQEARLRCSPMKGHSHVYWYRQLPEEGLKFMVYLQKENIIDESGMPKERFSAEFPKEGPSILRIQQVVRGDSAAYFCASSPGAVNTEAFFGQGTRLTVV.

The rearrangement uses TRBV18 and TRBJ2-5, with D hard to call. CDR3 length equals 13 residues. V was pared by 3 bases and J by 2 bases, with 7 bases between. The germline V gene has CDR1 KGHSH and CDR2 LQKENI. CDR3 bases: TGTGCCAGCTCACCCCCGGGTCAAGAGACCCAGTACTTC. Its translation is CASSPPGQETQYF.

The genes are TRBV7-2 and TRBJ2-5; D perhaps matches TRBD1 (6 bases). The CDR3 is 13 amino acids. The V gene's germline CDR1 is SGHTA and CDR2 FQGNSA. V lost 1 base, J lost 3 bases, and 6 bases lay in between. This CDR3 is CASSLGQEETQYF. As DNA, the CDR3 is TGTGCCAGCAGCTTAGGACAGGAAGAGACCCAGTACTTC.

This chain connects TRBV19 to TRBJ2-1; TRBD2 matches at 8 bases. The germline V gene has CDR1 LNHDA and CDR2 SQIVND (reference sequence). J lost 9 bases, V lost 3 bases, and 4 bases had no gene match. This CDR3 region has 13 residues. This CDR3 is CASSIGSGGEQFF. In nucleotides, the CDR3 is TGTGCCAGTAGTATCGGGAGCGGGGGTGAGCAGTTCTTC.

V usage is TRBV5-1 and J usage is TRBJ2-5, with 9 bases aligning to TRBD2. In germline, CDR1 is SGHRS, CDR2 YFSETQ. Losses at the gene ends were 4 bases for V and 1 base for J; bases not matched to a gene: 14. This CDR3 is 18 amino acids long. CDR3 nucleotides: TGCGCCAGCAGCCGCGGCCGGGAGAGCGGGGGGAGCCAAGAGACCCAGTACTTC. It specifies CASSRGRESGGSQETQYF.

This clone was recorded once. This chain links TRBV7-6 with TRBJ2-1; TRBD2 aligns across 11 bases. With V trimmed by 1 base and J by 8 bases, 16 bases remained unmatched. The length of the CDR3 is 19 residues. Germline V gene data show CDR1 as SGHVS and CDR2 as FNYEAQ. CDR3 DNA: TGTGCCAGCAGCTTAGTCCAAACACTAGCGGGAGACCTGATCTATGAGCAGTTCTTC. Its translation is CASSLVQTLAGDLIYEQFF.

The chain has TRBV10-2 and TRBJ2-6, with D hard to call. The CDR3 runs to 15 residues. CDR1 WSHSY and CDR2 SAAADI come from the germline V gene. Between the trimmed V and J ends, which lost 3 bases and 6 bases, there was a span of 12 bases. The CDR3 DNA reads TGCGCCAGCAGTGAAACAGCCAACCAGGCCAACGTCCTGACTTTC. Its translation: CASSETANQANVLTF.

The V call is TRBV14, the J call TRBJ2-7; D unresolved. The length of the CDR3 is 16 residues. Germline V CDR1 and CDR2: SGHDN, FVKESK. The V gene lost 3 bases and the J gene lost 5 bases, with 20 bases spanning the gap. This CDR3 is CASSQVFVSRSDEQYF. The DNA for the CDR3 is TGTGCCAGCAGCCAGGTTTTTGTGAGTCGAAGCGACGAGCAGTACTTC.

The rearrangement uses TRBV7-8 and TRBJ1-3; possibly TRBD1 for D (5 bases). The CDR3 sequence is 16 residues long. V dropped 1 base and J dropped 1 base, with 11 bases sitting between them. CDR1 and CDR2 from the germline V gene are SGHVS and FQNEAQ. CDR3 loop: CASSLEGPGSGNTIYF. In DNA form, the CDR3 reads TGTGCCAGCAGCTTAGAAGGACCAGGGTCTGGAAACACCATATATTTT.

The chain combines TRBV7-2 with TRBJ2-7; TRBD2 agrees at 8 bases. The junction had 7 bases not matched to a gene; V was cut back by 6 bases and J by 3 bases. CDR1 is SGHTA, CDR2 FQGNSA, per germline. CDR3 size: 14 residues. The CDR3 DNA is TGTGCCAGCAGAACTAGCGGAATCAACTACGAGCAGTACTTC. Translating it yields CASRTSGINYEQYF.

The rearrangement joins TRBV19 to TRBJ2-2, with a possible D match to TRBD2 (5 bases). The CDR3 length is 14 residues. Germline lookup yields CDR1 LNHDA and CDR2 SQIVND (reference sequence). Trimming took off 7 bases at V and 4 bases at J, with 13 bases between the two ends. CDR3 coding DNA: TGTGCCAGTATCGGCGAGGGATTCACCGGGGAGCTGTTTTTT. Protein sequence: CASIGEGFTGELFF.

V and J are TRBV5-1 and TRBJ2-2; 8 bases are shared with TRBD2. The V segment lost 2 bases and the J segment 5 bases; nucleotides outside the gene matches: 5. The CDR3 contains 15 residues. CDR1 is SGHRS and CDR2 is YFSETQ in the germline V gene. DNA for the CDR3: TGCGCCAGCAGCTTTAGCGGGGAAGGGACCGGGGAGCTGTTTTTT. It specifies CASSFSGEGTGELFF.

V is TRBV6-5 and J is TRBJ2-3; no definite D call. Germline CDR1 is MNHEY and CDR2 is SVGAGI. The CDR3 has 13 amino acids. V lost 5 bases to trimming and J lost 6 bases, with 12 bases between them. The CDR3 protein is CASSLVSSDTQYF. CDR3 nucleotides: TGTGCCAGCAGTCTAGTATCTTCCGATACGCAGTATTTT.

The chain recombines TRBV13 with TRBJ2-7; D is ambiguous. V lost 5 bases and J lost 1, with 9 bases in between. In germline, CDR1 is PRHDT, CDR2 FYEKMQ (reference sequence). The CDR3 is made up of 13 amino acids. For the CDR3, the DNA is TGTGCCAGCAGCCCCGGTTCTTCCTACGAGCAGTACTTC. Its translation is CASSPGSSYEQYF.

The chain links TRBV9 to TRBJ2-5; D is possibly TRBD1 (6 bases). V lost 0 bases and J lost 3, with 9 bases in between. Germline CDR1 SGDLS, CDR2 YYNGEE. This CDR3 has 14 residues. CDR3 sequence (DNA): TGTGCCAGCAGCGTAGGACAGGCCGAAGAGACCCAGTACTTC. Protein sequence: CASSVGQAEETQYF.

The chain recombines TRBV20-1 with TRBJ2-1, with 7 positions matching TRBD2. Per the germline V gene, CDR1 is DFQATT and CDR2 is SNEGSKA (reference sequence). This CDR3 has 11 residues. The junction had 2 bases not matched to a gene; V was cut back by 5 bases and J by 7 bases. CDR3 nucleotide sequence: TGCAGTGCTGAGCGGGGAAATGAGCAGTTCTTC. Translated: CSAERGNEQFF.

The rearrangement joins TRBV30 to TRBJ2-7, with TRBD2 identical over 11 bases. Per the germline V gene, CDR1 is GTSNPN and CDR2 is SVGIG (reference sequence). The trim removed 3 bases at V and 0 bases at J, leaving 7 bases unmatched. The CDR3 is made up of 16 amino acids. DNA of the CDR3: TGTGCCTGGAGGGTAGCGGGGGGGAGTCTCTCCTACGAGCAGTACTTC. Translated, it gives CAWRVAGGSLSYEQYF. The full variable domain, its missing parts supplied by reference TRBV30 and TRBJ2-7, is SQTIHQWPATLVQPVGSPLSLECTVEGTSNPNLYWYRQAAGRGLQLLFYSVGIGQISSEVPQNLSASRPQDRQFILSSKKLLLSDSGFYLCAWRVAGGSLSYEQYFGPGTRLTVT.

CDR3 sequence (DNA): TGTGCCAGCAGGTCGCGGGCCATGAGCTCCTACGAGCAGTACTTC. It translates to CASRSRAMSSYEQYF. V and J are TRBV27 and TRBJ2-7; D is perhaps TRBD2 (5 bases). The CDR3 is 15 amino acids. CDR1 is MNHEY, CDR2 SMNVEV, per germline (reference sequence). Deletions cut 6 bases from V and 0 bases from J, with 15 bases between.

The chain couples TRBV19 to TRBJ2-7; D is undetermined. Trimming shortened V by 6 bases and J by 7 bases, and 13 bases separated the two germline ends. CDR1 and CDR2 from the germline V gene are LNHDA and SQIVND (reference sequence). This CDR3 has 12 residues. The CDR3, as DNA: TGTGCCAGTAGGGGCCACACGACAGAGCAGTACTTC. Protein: CASRGHTTEQYF.

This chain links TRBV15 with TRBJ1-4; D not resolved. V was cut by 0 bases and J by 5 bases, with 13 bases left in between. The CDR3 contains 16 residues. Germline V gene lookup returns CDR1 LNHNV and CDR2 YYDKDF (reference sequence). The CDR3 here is CATSRDVGAPNEKLFF. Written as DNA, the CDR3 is TGTGCCACCAGCAGAGATGTGGGAGCACCGAATGAAAAACTGTTTTTT.

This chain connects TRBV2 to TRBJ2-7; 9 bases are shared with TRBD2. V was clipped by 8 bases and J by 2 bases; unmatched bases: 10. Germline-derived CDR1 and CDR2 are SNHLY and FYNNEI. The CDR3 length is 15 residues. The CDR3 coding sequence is TGTGCCAGCGTAGACGTCCGCGGGGGGGCCTACGAGCAGTACTTC. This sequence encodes CASVDVRGGAYEQYF.

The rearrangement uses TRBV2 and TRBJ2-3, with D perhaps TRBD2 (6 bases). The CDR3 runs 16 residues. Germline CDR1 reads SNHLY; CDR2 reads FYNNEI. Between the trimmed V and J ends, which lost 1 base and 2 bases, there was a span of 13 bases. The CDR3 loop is CASSEDRGANTDTQYF. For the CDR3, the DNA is TGTGCCAGCAGTGAAGATCGCGGGGCGAACACAGATACGCAGTATTTT.

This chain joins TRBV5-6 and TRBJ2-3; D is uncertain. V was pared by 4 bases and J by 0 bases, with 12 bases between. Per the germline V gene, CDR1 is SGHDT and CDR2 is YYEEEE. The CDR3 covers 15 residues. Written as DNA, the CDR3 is TGTGCCAGCAGCACTCCCCAGGTTAGCACAGATACGCAGTATTTT. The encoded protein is CASSTPQVSTDTQYF.

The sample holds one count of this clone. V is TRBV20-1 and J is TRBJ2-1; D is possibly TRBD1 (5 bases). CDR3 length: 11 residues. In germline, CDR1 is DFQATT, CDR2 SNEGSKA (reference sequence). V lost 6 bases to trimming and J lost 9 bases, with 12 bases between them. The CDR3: CSAHDSSEQFF. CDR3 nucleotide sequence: TGCAGTGCACACGACAGTAGTGAGCAGTTCTTC.

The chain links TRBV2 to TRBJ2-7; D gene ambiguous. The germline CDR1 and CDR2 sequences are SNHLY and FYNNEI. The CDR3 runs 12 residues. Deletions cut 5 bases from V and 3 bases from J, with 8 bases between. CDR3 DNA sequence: TGTGCCAGCAGTATCCAGAACTACGAGCAGTACTTC. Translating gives CASSIQNYEQYF.

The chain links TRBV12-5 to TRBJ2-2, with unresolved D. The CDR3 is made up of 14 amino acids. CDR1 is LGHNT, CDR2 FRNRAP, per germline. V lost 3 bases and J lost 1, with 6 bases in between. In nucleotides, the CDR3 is TGTGCTAGTGGTTTAGGCGGGAACACCGGGGAGCTGTTTTTT. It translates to CASGLGGNTGELFF.

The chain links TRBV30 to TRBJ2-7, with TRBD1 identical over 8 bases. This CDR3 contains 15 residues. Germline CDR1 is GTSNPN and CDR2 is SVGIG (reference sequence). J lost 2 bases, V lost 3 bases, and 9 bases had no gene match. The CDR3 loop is CAWRPLDRATYEQYF. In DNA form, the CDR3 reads TGTGCCTGGAGGCCCTTGGACAGGGCCACCTACGAGCAGTACTTC.

CDR3 nucleotide sequence: TGTGCCAGCAGCGTTTACGGGATGGAGACCCAGTACTTC. This encodes CASSVYGMETQYF. The genes are TRBV2 and TRBJ2-5, with a possible D match to TRBD2 (5 bases). The CDR3 loop spans 13 amino acids. The germline gives CDR1 SNHLY, CDR2 FYNNEI. V was pared by 6 bases and J by 5 bases, with 13 bases between. The full variable domain, rest sourced from reference TRBV2 and TRBJ2-5, is EPEVTQTPSHQVTQMGQEVILRCVPISNHLYFYWYRQILGQKVEFLVSFYNNEISEKSEIFDDQFSVERPDGSNFTLKIRSTKLEDSAMYFCASSVYGMETQYFGPGTRLLVL.